This TCR beta chain was obtained from a study of blood T cell repertoires in COVID-19. Study-level background: Samples came from the United States, Italy and Spain, spanning acute and convalescent COVID-19. In each case, the material was cDNA or gDNA derived from T cells, B-cell-depleted T cells, or PBMCs.

Source study methods: Estimates of nucleated cell counts were drawn from the amplification of reference gene primers. Using immunoSEQ multiplex PCR, the repertoire was profiled, and TCRdb retains in-frame clones only, with some absent. Clone size and the V and J calls come from that table; the DNA yielded D and trimming. The sample includes some 77,000 clones, roughly 83% seen only once; the top ten take roughly 27%. Per germline, CDR1 LNHDA and CDR2 SQIVND (reference sequence). The CDR3 length is 15 residues. V trimming: 2 bases; J trimming: 1 base; junction bases outside the gene matches: 1. The origin of this receptor is a man aged 65 to 85 with acute or convalescent COVID-19. Sequencing used peripheral blood. The chain is built from TRBV19 and TRBJ2-4; TRBD1 matches at 8 bases. In DNA form, the CDR3 reads TGTGCCAGTAGTATACGACAGGGGGCCAAAAACATTCAGTACTTC. Its protein is CASSIRQGAKNIQYF.